These 24 T cell receptor beta chains came from one sample sequenced in a study of blood T cell repertoires in COVID-19. Here immunoSEQ multiplex PCR was the method, and the copy in TCRdb shows in-frame clones only, minus some. The sample has a few hundred thousand clones, 75% to 90% seen once. The specimen sequenced was peripheral blood. These receptors were obtained from a man aged 60 to 75 who had recovered from COVID-19.

The chain couples TRBV30 to TRBJ2-7; TRBD2 matches at 10 bases. J was trimmed by 3 bases and V by 1 base; bases with no gene match: 3. The CDR3 covers 14 residues. Germline loops: CDR1 GTSNPN, CDR2 SVGIG (reference sequence). In nucleotides, the CDR3 is TGTGCCTGGAGTGCCGCTAGCGGGAGCTACGAGCAGTACTTC. Its protein is CAWSAASGSYEQYF.

The V and J genes are TRBV3-1 (or the pseudogene TRBV3-2) and TRBJ1-6, with D perhaps matching TRBD1 (5 bases). V was shortened by 4 bases and J by 8 bases, with 18 bases between the two germline ends. Germline V lookup: CDR1 LGHDT, CDR2 YNNKEL (reference sequence). The CDR3 runs to 16 residues. The CDR3 reads CASSLRFGAEDSPLHF. CDR3 in DNA: TGTGCCAGCAGCCTCCGGTTTGGGGCAGAAGATTCACCCCTCCACTTT.

This clone occurred a few times. V gene TRBV6-5 combines with J gene TRBJ2-1; a possible D gene is TRBD2 (7 bases). Germline CDR1 is MNHEY and CDR2 is SVGAGI. Trimming took off 4 bases at V and 2 bases at J, with 15 bases between the two ends. The CDR3 has 16 residues. The CDR3 nucleotides read TGTGCCAGCAGTTCGTCCCGGGGGGCGGCCTACAATGAGCAGTTCTTC. Its protein is CASSSSRGAAYNEQFF.

CDR3 sequence: CASSQSAEETQYF. In DNA, the CDR3 is TGTGCCAGCAGCCAGTCAGCGGAAGAGACCCAGTACTTC. V is TRBV5-4 and J is TRBJ2-5; D is perhaps TRBD2 (5 bases). The CDR3 extends over 13 amino acids. V was shortened by 4 bases and J by 3 bases, with 10 bases between the two germline ends. The germline CDR1 and CDR2 sequences are SGHNT and YYREEE (reference sequence).

This chain joins TRBV4-1 and TRBJ2-7, with D possibly being TRBD1 (5 bases). Germline CDR1 MGHRA, CDR2 YSYEKL. The CDR3 totals 15 residues. V lost 1 base to trimming and J lost 4 bases, with 14 bases between them. The CDR3 region is CASSQVVAGRYEQYF. CDR3 sequence (DNA): TGCGCCAGCAGCCAAGTAGTGGCAGGGCGGTACGAGCAGTACTTC.

The chain carries TRBV9 and TRBJ2-5; 10 bases align to TRBD1. Germline V CDR1 and CDR2: SGDLS, YYNGEE. This CDR3 region has 15 residues. The junction had 8 bases not matched to a gene; V was cut back by 4 bases and J by 5 bases. CDR3 sequence reads: CASSPRTGGRETQYF. CDR3 sequence (DNA): TGTGCCAGCAGCCCCCGGACAGGGGGGAGGGAGACCCAGTACTTC. Supplemented by reference TRBV9 and TRBJ2-5, the full variable domain reads DSGVTQTPKHLITATGQRVTLRCSPRSGDLSVYWYQQSLDQGLQFLIQYYNGEERAKGNILERFSAQQFPDLHSELNLSSLELGDSALYFCASSPRTGGRETQYFGPGTRLLVL.

The chain couples TRBV29-1 to TRBJ2-7, with 7 bases matching TRBD2. Germline V gene lookup returns CDR1 SQVTM and CDR2 ANQGSEA. Unmatched junction bases numbered 6, after V lost 7 bases and J lost 3 bases. This CDR3 is built from 12 residues. CDR3 DNA sequence: TGCAGCGGAGGAGGGGACTACTACGAGCAGTACTTC. It is translated as CSGGGDYYEQYF.

The J gene is TRBJ1-4, the V gene TRBV25-1; TRBD1 matches 7 bases. Germline CDR1 reads MGHDK; CDR2 reads SYGVNS. CDR3 length: 15 amino acids. V was pared by 3 bases and J by 3 bases, with 4 bases of the junction left unmatched. CDR3 region: CASSDHRGANEKLFF. The DNA of the CDR3 is TGTGCCAGCAGTGACCACAGGGGAGCTAATGAAAAACTGTTTTTT.

V and J are TRBV30 and TRBJ2-7, with TRBD1 matching over 10 bases. V gave up 3 bases and J gave up 5 bases; unmatched junction bases: 16. This CDR3 region has 17 residues. Germline assignment: CDR1 GTSNPN and CDR2 SVGIG (reference sequence). The CDR3 DNA sequence: TGTGCCTGGAGAGGAAAACGACCGGGACAGGGGTCCCACGAGCAGTACTTC. The encoded protein is CAWRGKRPGQGSHEQYF. Full variable domain (outside the CDR3, taken from reference TRBV30 and TRBJ2-7): SQTIHQWPATLVQPVGSPLSLECTVEGTSNPNLYWYRQAAGRGLQLLFYSVGIGQISSEVPQNLSASRPQDRQFILSSKKLLLSDSGFYLCAWRGKRPGQGSHEQYFGPGTRLTVT.

The chain combines TRBV25-1 with TRBJ2-7; 7 nucleotides match TRBD1. The CDR3 has 15 amino acids. Looked up from germline, CDR1 is MGHDK and CDR2 is SYGVNS. The V and J ends lost 3 bases and 7 bases, in that order; junction bases with no gene match: 12. CDR3 sequence reads: CASSDPGQFPWEQYF. The CDR3 nucleotides read TGTGCCAGCAGTGACCCGGGACAGTTCCCTTGGGAGCAGTACTTC.

The CDR3 DNA sequence: TGCGCCAGCAGCTTCGGACAGGGGGATTTCGACGAGCAGTACTTC. Its translation: CASSFGQGDFDEQYF. This rearrangement joins TRBV5-1 to TRBJ2-7, with TRBD1 matching over 10 bases. There are 15 residues in the CDR3. The J segment lost 5 bases and the V segment lost 2 bases, leaving 7 bases of the junction unmatched. Germline V gene lookup returns CDR1 SGHRS and CDR2 YFSETQ.

The chain combines TRBV11-2 with TRBJ2-7, with a tentative D call TRBD2 (5 bases). The CDR3 is 18 amino acids. The V end lost 1 base, the J end lost 0 bases, and 19 bases lay between the germline ends. From germline, CDR1 is SGHAT and CDR2 FQNNGV. The CDR3 loop reads CASSLAQGLTSVSYEQYF. In nucleotides, the CDR3 is TGTGCCAGCAGCTTAGCGCAAGGACTGACCTCCGTCTCCTACGAGCAGTACTTC. Full variable domain (missing parts from reference TRBV11-2 and TRBJ2-7): EAGVAQSPRYKIIEKRQSVAFWCNPISGHATLYWYQQILGQGPKLLIQFQNNGVVDDSQLPKDRFSAERLKGVDSTLKIQPAKLEDSAVYLCASSLAQGLTSVSYEQYFGPGTRLTVT.

CDR3 amino acids: CASSPSEGDTQYF. The CDR3 region has the DNA TGTGCCAGCAGCCCCAGCGAGGGAGATACGCAGTATTTT. The J gene is TRBJ2-3, the V gene TRBV4-2; perhaps TRBD2 as D (5 bases). Germline V gene lookup returns CDR1 LGHNA and CDR2 YNFKEQ. The CDR3 runs 13 residues. Trimming took 4 bases from V and 5 from J, leaving 10 bases between them.

V is TRBV19 and J is TRBJ1-5; 12 bases align to TRBD1. CDR1 and CDR2 (germline): LNHDA, SQIVND (reference sequence). With 5 bases clipped from V and 1 base from J, the junction kept 9 bases outside the gene matches. The CDR3 has 18 amino acids. CDR3 amino acids: CASSVTGTGGRSNQPQHF. The CDR3 DNA sequence: TGTGCCAGTAGTGTTACCGGGACAGGGGGCAGGAGCAATCAGCCCCAGCATTTT.

In this sample, this clone turned up once. The chain couples TRBV18 to TRBJ2-5, with unresolved D. The germline gives CDR1 KGHSH, CDR2 LQKENI. The CDR3 totals 13 residues. With 3 bases removed from V and 4 bases from J, the gap between germline ends came to 9 bases. This CDR3 reads CASSPGVSETQYF. The DNA of the CDR3 is TGTGCCAGCTCACCTGGAGTGTCAGAGACCCAGTACTTC.

This chain connects TRBV28 to TRBJ1-2, with D possibly being TRBD1 (5 bases). Trimming pared 10 bases from V and 4 bases from J, leaving 16 bases between. CDR3 length: 13 amino acids. The germline CDR1 and CDR2 sequences are MDHEN and SYDVKM. This CDR3 reads CATGRGNIYGYTF. CDR3 coding DNA: TGTGCCACCGGCCGGGGGAACATCTATGGCTACACCTTC.

V and J are TRBV29-1 and TRBJ1-2; perhaps TRBD1 as D (6 bases). Per the germline V gene, CDR1 is SQVTM and CDR2 is ANQGSEA. The CDR3 has 13 residues. V lost 6 bases, J lost 3 bases, and 14 bases lay in between. The CDR3 here is CSVTGTNYYGYTF. The CDR3, as DNA: TGCAGCGTAACCGGGACAAACTACTATGGCTACACCTTC.

J is TRBJ1-5 and V is TRBV5-5, with D possibly TRBD1 on 6 matching bases. This CDR3 is 15 amino acids long. V lost 1 base, J lost 6 bases, and 14 bases lay in between. CDR1 and CDR2 from the germline V gene are SGHKS and YYEKEE (reference sequence). The CDR3 DNA is TGTGCCAGCAGCTTGTCAGGGGAGCGGGGTCAGCCCCAGCATTTT. Its protein is CASSLSGERGQPQHF.

This rearrangement joins TRBV7-2 to TRBJ2-7, with D possibly matching TRBD1 (5 bases). CDR1 SGHTA and CDR2 FQGNSA come from the germline V gene. This CDR3 spans 14 amino acids. The germline V and J ends were trimmed by 6 bases and 2 bases, with 14 bases remaining between them. CDR3 loop: CASRGSVRAYEQYF. The CDR3 bases are TGTGCCAGCAGAGGCTCGGTCAGGGCCTACGAGCAGTACTTC.

For the CDR3, the DNA is TGTGCCAGCAGCTACCTCGCCGGGACTAGCGGGAGGGCTGGAGATACGCAGTATTTT. This translates into CASSYLAGTSGRAGDTQYF. The gene calls are TRBV7-8 and TRBJ2-3; the match to TRBD2 covers 16 bases. From germline, CDR1 is SGHVS and CDR2 FQNEAQ. The CDR3 totals 19 residues. With V trimmed by 4 bases and J by 5 bases, 12 bases remained unmatched.

This chain uses TRBV28 with TRBJ1-2; TRBD1 matches 7 bases. V was clipped by 7 bases and J by 7 bases; unmatched bases: 6. Per germline, CDR1 MDHEN and CDR2 SYDVKM. The CDR3 covers 12 residues. This CDR3 is CASTRQGGGYTF. As DNA, the CDR3 is TGTGCCAGCACCCGACAGGGCGGTGGCTACACCTTC.

This rearrangement joins TRBV5-6 to TRBJ2-1; TRBD1 might be the D (6 bases). V lost 4 bases, J lost 5 bases, and 16 bases lay in between. This CDR3 region has 15 residues. CDR1 SGHDT and CDR2 YYEEEE come from the germline V gene. CDR3 sequence reads: CASSRRQAGHNEQFF. CDR3 DNA: TGTGCCAGCAGCAGGCGACAGGCCGGACACAATGAGCAGTTCTTC.

The chain is built from TRBV11-2 and TRBJ2-3; unclear D gene. Per germline, CDR1 SGHAT and CDR2 FQNNGV. The V end lost 6 bases, the J end lost 2 bases, and 6 bases lay between the germline ends. The CDR3 extends over 12 amino acids. This chain's CDR3 is CASRTYTDTQYF. As DNA, the CDR3 is TGTGCCAGCAGGACATACACAGATACGCAGTATTTT.

CDR3 sequence: CASSSIAGEQFF. The DNA of the CDR3 is TGTGCCAGCAGCTCTATAGCCGGGGAGCAGTTCTTC. The genes are TRBV11-2 and TRBJ2-1; D gene ambiguous. The CDR3 runs 12 residues. V was pared by 4 bases and J by 10 bases, with 11 bases between. The V gene's germline CDR1 is SGHAT and CDR2 FQNNGV.